The rows below give T cell receptor beta chains drawn from one sample of a study of Ad26.COV2.S vaccination and SARS-CoV-2 variants. TCRdb's table, derived via immunoSEQ multiplex PCR, lists solely in-frame clones and lacks some. The data hold 200,000 to 250,000 clones, with over 75% observed a single time. The material sequenced was peripheral blood, taken in a trial of Ad26.COV2.S vaccine versus placebo. These TCRs come from a person between 18 and 60 years old who received the Ad26.COV2.S COVID-19 vaccine or a placebo. Each CDR3 is given with its conserved first and last residue. The D gene is left open where the match is weak. Rows give clone size only sometimes, using once, few, many, or a class for an expanded clone.

TRBJ2-7,TRBV6-5,.,once,TGTGCCAGCCAGCTGGGGTACGAGCAGTACTTC,CASQLGYEQYF
TRBJ2-4,TRBV3-1/TRBV3-2,.,.,TGTGCCAGCAGCCAAACGGGAGCCAAAAACATTCAGTACTTC,CASSQTGAKNIQYF
TRBJ2-1,TRBV12-3/TRBV12-4,.,.,TGTGCCAGCAGTTTAGAGGTCTACAATGAGCAGTTCTTC,CASSLEVYNEQFF
TRBJ2-2,TRBV24-1,TRBD2,.,TGTGCCACCAGTGCTCTCGCCGGCGCGGGGGGCCGAGACCCGAACACCGGGGAGCTGTTTTTT,CATSALAGAGGRDPNTGELFF
TRBJ2-5,TRBV5-5,.,.,TGTGCCAGCAGTCTGAACCGGCAACTAGTCGAGACCCAGTACTTC,CASSLNRQLVETQYF
TRBJ2-1,TRBV12-3/TRBV12-4,.,.,TGTGCCAGCAGTTTCTCGGAGCGTAGTGAGCAGTTCTTC,CASSFSERSEQFF
TRBJ2-7,TRBV5-1,.,.,TGCGCCAGCTCGCGGGACAACACCTACGAGCAGTACTTC,CASSRDNTYEQYF
TRBJ2-7,TRBV7-9,.,.,TGTGCCAGCAGCCCGGGAGAGTATCGGGACGAGCAGTACTTC,CASSPGEYRDEQYF
TRBJ1-1,TRBV5-1,.,.,TGCGCCAGCAGCCTCAGGGGCCCGACTGTGAACACTGAAGCTTTCTTT,CASSLRGPTVNTEAFF
TRBJ1-5,TRBV6-2/TRBV6-3,TRBD1,.,TGTGCCAGCAGTGGCCGTCCATGGACAGGAGCGAAGCCCCAGCATTTT,CASSGRPWTGAKPQHF
TRBJ2-7,TRBV28,.,.,TGTGCCAGCAGTATTGGGGGGGCGGGCTCCTACGAGCAGTACTTC,CASSIGGAGSYEQYF
TRBJ1-1,TRBV19,.,.,TGTGCCAGTAGTATAGTGGGGCGGCGTTCTGAAGCTTTCTTT,CASSIVGRRSEAFF
TRBJ2-7,TRBV5-6,TRBD2,.,TGTGCCAGCAGCCAATTTCTAGCGGGGCTACCTAACGAGCAGTACTTC,CASSQFLAGLPNEQYF
TRBJ2-7,TRBV7-2,TRBD2,.,TGTGCCAGCAGCTTACACCAGCGGGGGAGTTACGAGCAGTACTTC,CASSLHQRGSYEQYF
TRBJ1-2,TRBV28,.,.,TGTGCCAGCAGTTTAGGGTGGGGTGAGGGCTACACCTTC,CASSLGWGEGYTF
TRBJ2-7,TRBV7-2,TRBD1,once,TGTGCCAGCAGCTTAGGCCGGGGACAGGGGGCCGGGGGGGAGCAGTACTTC,CASSLGRGQGAGGEQYF
TRBJ1-6,TRBV30,.,once,TGTGCCGGAGTCGGGAGGGGGAACTCACCCCTCCACTTT,CAGVGRGNSPLHF